What follows are 8 T cell receptor beta chains derived from one specimen sequenced in a study of CD8+ T cells in alopecia areata. RNA was isolated and reverse transcribed to cDNA, the sequencing template. Repertoires were generated with immunoSEQ multiplex PCR, while TCRdb's copy carries only in-frame clones and drops some. The sample carries roughly 250,000 clones, under 70% recorded once. This material consisted of CD4+ T cells sorted from blood, taken at week 0. Receptors were obtained from a human donor with alopecia areata.

V usage is TRBV29-1 and J usage is TRBJ2-3; 8 bases match TRBD2. Germline V gene lookup returns CDR1 SQVTM and CDR2 ANQGSEA. The CDR3 is made up of 15 amino acids. V gave up 2 bases and J gave up 5 bases; unmatched junction bases: 9. CDR3 DNA: TGCAGCGTTGAAAGGAGCGGGGGTTCCGGAGATACGCAGTATTTT. This codes for CSVERSGGSGDTQYF.

The V and J genes are TRBV9 and TRBJ2-1, with TRBD2 as a possible D gene (5 bases). The V gene's germline CDR1 is SGDLS and CDR2 YYNGEE. CDR3 length equals 14 residues. V lost 2 bases and J lost 5, with 11 bases in between. As DNA, the CDR3 is TGTGCCAGCAGCGTTTCGGGGTCCAACAATGAGCAGTTCTTC. Translated: CASSVSGSNNEQFF.

This clone was counted a few times. The chain joins TRBV25-1 to TRBJ1-2; no definite D call. CDR3 size: 12 residues. V lost 5 bases, J lost 7 bases, and 11 bases lay in between. Germline V gene sequence: CDR1 MGHDK, CDR2 SYGVNS. CDR3 sequence reads: CASSPTHGGYTF. DNA of the CDR3: TGTGCCAGCAGTCCTACACATGGTGGCTACACCTTC.

V usage is TRBV25-1 and J usage is TRBJ2-1; 7 bases match TRBD1. In germline, CDR1 is MGHDK, CDR2 SYGVNS. V was pared by 1 base and J by 4 bases, with 7 bases of the junction left unmatched. The CDR3 covers 16 residues. CDR3 in amino acids: CASSESRQGTYNEQFF. The CDR3 bases are TGTGCCAGCAGTGAATCCCGACAGGGCACTTACAATGAGCAGTTCTTC.

This chain uses TRBV4-1 with TRBJ2-3; no clear D. V lost 4 bases and J 2 bases, leaving 7 bases between the germline ends. This CDR3 has 13 amino acids. CDR1 and CDR2 from the germline V gene are MGHRA and YSYEKL. CDR3 nucleotide sequence: TGCGCCAGCAGCCCGAGCCTCACAGATACGCAGTATTTT. Its translation: CASSPSLTDTQYF.

This clone was detected only a few times. This sequence joins TRBV7-9 and TRBJ1-1, with 12 nucleotides matching TRBD1. The CDR3 is 15 amino acids. Losses at the gene ends were 5 bases for V and 4 bases for J; bases not matched to a gene: 5. Looked up from germline, CDR1 is SEHNR and CDR2 is FQNEAQ (reference sequence). CDR3 in DNA: TGTGCCAGCAGCCCGGGACAGGGGGCACGCACTGAAGCTTTCTTT. It is translated as CASSPGQGARTEAFF. Supplemented by reference TRBV7-9 and TRBJ1-1, the full variable domain reads DTGVSQNPRHKITKRGQNVTFRCDPISEHNRLYWYRQTLGQGPEFLTYFQNEAQLEKSRLLSDRFSAERPKGSFSTLEIQRTEQGDSAMYLCASSPGQGARTEAFFGQGTRLTVV.

This clone was counted once. This sequence joins TRBV29-1 and TRBJ2-1; D call uncertain. The CDR3 extends over 14 amino acids. The V end lost 7 bases, the J end lost 0 bases, and 13 bases lay between the germline ends. Germline V lookup: CDR1 SQVTM, CDR2 ANQGSEA. The CDR3: CSAPGPVSYNEQFF. Written as DNA, the CDR3 is TGCAGCGCCCCCGGTCCGGTCTCCTACAATGAGCAGTTCTTC.

This sequence joins TRBV30 and TRBJ1-2, with 8 bases lining up with TRBD1. CDR3 length equals 14 residues. Germline V gene sequence: CDR1 GTSNPN, CDR2 SVGIG (reference sequence). With V trimmed by 3 bases and J by 1 base, 4 bases remained unmatched. CDR3 amino acids: CAWRGQGINYGYTF. CDR3 in DNA: TGTGCCTGGAGAGGACAGGGAATTAACTATGGCTACACCTTC.